The clone carrying this T cell receptor (beta chain) was detected many times. Its antigen is undetermined. J lost 3 bases, V lost 0 bases, and 6 bases had no gene match. Germline V gene sequence: CDR1 SGHRS, CDR2 YFSETQ. The CDR3 is 16 amino acids. The sample comes from a study of response to subunit inactivated influenza vaccine. TCRdb processed the RT-PCR reads anew with MiXCR; each CDR3 protein has one entry. The repertoire includes some 500,000 distinct CDR3 sequences, roughly 13% of them detected once, and around 13% sits in the top ten. Whole-study results and caveats: The authors proposed limited new T cell recruitment per seasonal influenza vaccination.

The specimen comprised PBMCs from blood, sampled about 40 days after vaccination. This sequence joins TRBV5-1 and TRBJ2-4; 7 bases agree with TRBD2. The receptor was isolated from a man in his fifties who received an inactivated influenza vaccine. The CDR3 loop is CASSLAQSSGKNIQYF. The DNA of the CDR3 is TGCGCCAGCAGCTTGGCTCAGTCTAGCGGCAAAAACATTCAGTACTTC.